The next 11 T cell receptor beta chains were all read from a single sample in a study of T cells after yellow fever vaccination. TCRdb reprocessed the 5' RACE reads via MiXCR and lists one record per CDR3 protein. The table includes hundreds of thousands of distinct CDR3 sequences, approximately 15% detected once. This material consisted of PBMCs, taken on the day of the yellow fever booster vaccination. The receptors stem from a man aged 25 to 45 who received the YFV17D yellow fever vaccine.

The chain is built from TRBV9 and TRBJ2-1, with D possibly matching TRBD2 (6 bases). CDR3 size: 15 residues. The germline V gene encodes CDR1 SGDLS and CDR2 YYNGEE. Between the trimmed V and J ends, which lost 0 bases and 9 bases, there was a span of 16 bases. In DNA form, the CDR3 reads TGTGCCAGCAGCGTAGAGCTAGCGCCTCACATTGAGCAGTTCTTC. Protein product: CASSVELAPHIEQFF.

V usage is TRBV5-1 and J usage is TRBJ2-1; D not certain. The V end was cut by 2 bases, the J end by 3 bases, with 12 bases between. Germline CDR1 SGHRS, CDR2 YFSETQ. The CDR3 contains 15 residues. The CDR3 DNA sequence: TGCGCCAGCAGCTTAATGTCCAGTGGCTACAATGAGCAGTTCTTC. Encoded protein: CASSLMSSGYNEQFF.

This clonotype has a count of ten or more. The germline gene is not matched at one end of the junction; a read error may be the cause. This sequence joins TRBV18 and TRBJ2-1, with D possibly being TRBD1 or TRBD2 (5 bases each). This CDR3 comprises 14 residues. Germline V lookup: CDR1 KGHSH, CDR2 LQKENI. In DNA, the CDR3 is TGTGCCAGCTCATCACCGGGACGGTACAATGAGCAGTTCTTC. Translating it yields CASSSPGRYNEQFF.

The genes are TRBV4-2 and TRBJ1-4; D might be TRBD1 (5 bases). The CDR3 covers 14 residues. Germline lookup yields CDR1 LGHNA and CDR2 YNFKEQ. Trimming pared 0 bases from V and 7 bases from J, leaving 9 bases between. This chain's CDR3 is CASSQENGGEKLFF. CDR3 DNA sequence: TGTGCCAGCAGCCAAGAGAACGGGGGTGAAAAACTGTTTTTT.

This clonotype occurred many times. The chain has TRBV29-1 and TRBJ2-3, with D possibly matching TRBD2 (5 bases). In germline, CDR1 is SQVTM, CDR2 ANQGSEA. Trimming pared 2 bases from V and 3 bases from J, leaving 15 bases between. CDR3 length equals 15 residues. CDR3 sequence (DNA): TGCAGCGTTGAACCAACCCGCGGCGGGACAGATACGCAGTATTTT. This encodes CSVEPTRGGTDTQYF.

The chain carries TRBV7-2 and TRBJ2-3, with D uncertain. CDR3 length equals 13 residues. From germline, CDR1 is SGHTA and CDR2 FQGNSA. V lost 7 bases and J 5 bases, leaving 13 bases between the germline ends. This CDR3 reads CASTSPGRDTQYF. CDR3 nucleotide sequence: TGTGCCAGCACCTCGCCCGGTAGAGATACGCAGTATTTT.

The chain joins TRBV19 to TRBJ1-1; D unresolved. Per germline, CDR1 LNHDA and CDR2 SQIVND (reference sequence). The CDR3 contains 15 residues. Trimming removed 9 bases from V and 0 bases from J, with 17 bases in between. In DNA form, the CDR3 reads TGTGCCAGCAAGAAAGATCAAGTCATGAACACTGAAGCTTTCTTT. Its protein is CASKKDQVMNTEAFF.

V is TRBV29-1 and J is TRBJ2-2, with D unclear. V shed 5 bases and J shed 0 bases, with 13 bases lying between them. Germline lookup yields CDR1 SQVTM and CDR2 ANQGSEA. This CDR3 comprises 15 residues. The CDR3 is CSVFGRGSNTGELFF. Here the CDR3 DNA reads TGCAGCGTTTTCGGTCGAGGATCGAACACCGGGGAGCTGTTTTTT.

There are a few counts of this clonotype. The chain recombines TRBV3-1 with TRBJ2-3, with a tentative D call TRBD1 (5 bases). Trimming took 4 bases from V and 2 from J, leaving 10 bases between them. The CDR3 consists of 14 residues. Germline CDR1 is LGHDT and CDR2 is YNNKEL (reference sequence). The CDR3 DNA reads as TGTGCCAGCAGCCGTGGACACCCCACAGATACGCAGTATTTT. As protein: CASSRGHPTDTQYF.

V gene TRBV28 combines with J gene TRBJ2-1; D gene unclear. Trimming removed 10 bases at V and 6 bases at J, with 10 bases between. The CDR3 contains 11 residues. Germline V gene data show CDR1 as MDHEN and CDR2 as SYDVKM. DNA for the CDR3: TGTGCCATCTGGGCCCGCAATGAGCAGTTCTTC. Its protein is CAIWARNEQFF.

This clonotype was counted only a few times. The chain couples TRBV20-1 to TRBJ1-1; no reliable D call. V dropped 2 bases and J dropped 0 bases, with 13 bases sitting between them. CDR1 and CDR2 (germline): DFQATT, SNEGSKA (reference sequence). The CDR3 sequence is 15 residues long. In nucleotides, the CDR3 is TGCAGTGCTAGATCCAACGACGGATTGAACACTGAAGCTTTCTTT. It encodes CSARSNDGLNTEAFF.